The 30 T cell receptor beta chains reported below all come from one sample, sequenced in a study of siplizumab effects on memory and regulatory T cells. Using immunoSEQ multiplex PCR, the repertoire was profiled, and TCRdb retains in-frame clones only, with some absent. The data contain roughly 62,000 clones, 79% of them singletons. Sequenced material: memory CD4+ T cells sorted from blood. The receptor set was obtained from a human donor in good health.

This rearrangement joins TRBV9 to TRBJ1-4; 7 bases fit TRBD1. Germline loops: CDR1 SGDLS, CDR2 YYNGEE. The J segment lost 1 base and the V segment lost 0 bases, leaving 3 bases of the junction unmatched. This CDR3 contains 16 residues. The CDR3 sequence is CASSVGQGGTNEKLFF. The CDR3 coding sequence is TGTGCCAGCAGCGTAGGGCAGGGGGGAACTAATGAAAAACTGTTTTTT. The variable domain in full, with the rest retrieved from reference TRBV9 and TRBJ1-4, is DSGVTQTPKHLITATGQRVTLRCSPRSGDLSVYWYQQSLDQGLQFLIQYYNGEERAKGNILERFSAQQFPDLHSELNLSSLELGDSALYFCASSVGQGGTNEKLFFGSGTQLSVL.

CDR3 region: CASSRTANEKLFF. The DNA for the CDR3 is TGTGCCAGCAGTCGGACAGCGAATGAAAAACTGTTTTTT. The J gene is TRBJ1-4, the V gene TRBV28; possibly TRBD1 for D (6 bases). This CDR3 has 13 residues. With 5 bases removed from V and 5 bases from J, the gap between germline ends came to 9 bases. In germline, CDR1 is MDHEN, CDR2 SYDVKM.

This chain connects TRBV29-1 to TRBJ2-3; TRBD2 matches at 12 bases. The CDR3 has 15 amino acids. V lost 5 bases to trimming and J lost 6 bases; unmatched junction nucleotides: 9. Germline CDR1 and CDR2: SQVTM and ANQGSEA. The CDR3 is CSVRASGGAPDTQYF. As DNA, the CDR3 is TGCAGCGTTAGGGCTAGCGGGGGGGCACCTGATACGCAGTATTTT.

This rearrangement joins TRBV10-3 to TRBJ2-5; 12 positions match TRBD1. The CDR3 totals 17 residues. Trimming at V came to 3 bases and at J to 2 bases, leaving 7 bases not matched to a gene. Germline loops: CDR1 ENHRY, CDR2 SYGVKD. In DNA, the CDR3 is TGTGCCATCAGTGACGCCGGGACAGGGGGCTTTCAAGAGACCCAGTACTTC. Residues: CAISDAGTGGFQETQYF.

This sequence joins TRBV19 and TRBJ1-2; D ambiguous. The CDR3 contains 13 residues. Trimming left V 6 bases short and J 4 bases short, with 12 bases between. The germline CDR1 and CDR2 sequences are LNHDA and SQIVND (reference sequence). This chain's CDR3 is CASSSQLLYGYTF. The DNA of the CDR3 is TGTGCCAGTAGCTCACAGCTTCTCTATGGCTACACCTTC.

The V gene is TRBV14, the J gene TRBJ1-1, with unresolved D. V lost 3 bases, J lost 4 bases, and 9 bases lay in between. The CDR3 length is 13 residues. The germline V gene has CDR1 SGHDN and CDR2 FVKESK. The CDR3, as DNA: TGTGCCAGCAGCCAGGGGTATAGCACTGAAGCTTTCTTT. Protein product: CASSQGYSTEAFF. Variable domain in full (rest from reference TRBV14 and TRBJ1-1): EAGVTQFPSHSVIEKGQTVTLRCDPISGHDNLYWYRRVMGKEIKFLLHFVKESKQDESGMPNNRFLAERTGGTYSTLKVQPAELEDSGVYFCASSQGYSTEAFFGQGTRLTVV.

The gene calls are TRBV15 and TRBJ2-2, with a weak D call TRBD1 (6 bases). Germline V lookup: CDR1 LNHNV, CDR2 YYDKDF (reference sequence). The CDR3 spans 13 residues. V lost 7 bases, J lost 6 bases, and 12 bases lay in between. CDR3 in DNA: TGTGCCACCAATCTGGGGGCGGCCGGGGAGCTGTTTTTT. This sequence encodes CATNLGAAGELFF.

This clone has just one count. The V gene is TRBV6-5, the J gene TRBJ2-5; D is unclear. Trimming removed 6 bases at V and 2 bases at J, with 10 bases between. The CDR3 contains 13 residues. The germline V gene has CDR1 MNHEY and CDR2 SVGAGI. CDR3 residues: CASSVGRQETQYF. The DNA for the CDR3 is TGTGCCAGCAGCGTTGGGCGGCAAGAGACCCAGTACTTC.

V gene TRBV7-2 combines with J gene TRBJ2-7; 7 bases line up with TRBD1. The CDR3 length is 11 residues. The J segment lost 7 bases and the V segment lost 5 bases, leaving 2 bases of the junction unmatched. The germline V gene encodes CDR1 SGHTA and CDR2 FQGNSA. CDR3 nucleotides: TGTGCCAGCAGCCAGGGGGTTGAGCAGTACTTC. It codes for CASSQGVEQYF.

The chain employs TRBV7-3 and TRBJ1-3; D is unclear. Deletions cut 1 base from V and 1 base from J, with 8 bases between. The CDR3 is 15 amino acids. CDR1 and CDR2 (germline): SGHTA, FQGTGA. CDR3: CASSLKPGSGNTIYF. The DNA of the CDR3 is TGTGCCAGCAGCTTAAAGCCCGGGTCTGGAAACACCATATATTTT.

The V call is TRBV7-9, the J call TRBJ1-2; 11 nucleotides agree with TRBD1. CDR1 SEHNR and CDR2 FQNEAQ come from the germline V gene (reference sequence). The CDR3 contains 16 residues. With V trimmed by 0 bases and J by 8 bases, 8 bases remained unmatched. The DNA of the CDR3 is TGTGCCAGCAGCTTAGCCTCAGGACAGGGGGCGTGGGGCTACACCTTC. This sequence encodes CASSLASGQGAWGYTF. The entire variable domain, with the rest obtained from reference TRBV7-9 and TRBJ1-2, is as follows: DTGVSQNPRHKITKRGQNVTFRCDPISEHNRLYWYRQTLGQGPEFLTYFQNEAQLEKSRLLSDRFSAERPKGSFSTLEIQRTEQGDSAMYLCASSLASGQGAWGYTFGSGTRLTVV.

This clone was picked up a small number of times. V usage is TRBV7-2 and J usage is TRBJ2-7; no definite D call. The CDR3 spans 14 residues. Trimming took off 4 bases at V and 4 bases at J, with 14 bases between the two ends. Germline assignment: CDR1 SGHTA and CDR2 FQGNSA. CDR3 protein: CASSYARPSYEQYF. In DNA, the CDR3 is TGTGCCAGCAGCTATGCACGCCCGAGTTACGAGCAGTACTTC.

The CDR3 reads CASRLGQGTTEAFF. CDR3 DNA sequence: TGTGCCAGTAGACTTGGGCAGGGGACCACTGAAGCTTTCTTT. The V call is TRBV19, the J call TRBJ1-1; D may be TRBD1 (6 bases). The CDR3 is 14 amino acids. Germline V gives CDR1 LNHDA, CDR2 SQIVND (reference sequence). Trimming stripped 6 bases from V and 4 bases from J, with 15 bases between.

V usage is TRBV6-1 and J usage is TRBJ2-7; 10 positions agree with TRBD1. Germline values: CDR1 MNHNS, CDR2 SASEGT. Trimming removed 6 bases from V and 3 bases from J; junction bases left unmatched: 8. The CDR3 runs to 15 residues. CDR3: CASRTLTGGDYEQYF. The CDR3 nucleotides read TGTGCCAGCAGAACCCTGACAGGGGGCGACTACGAGCAGTACTTC.

This chain connects TRBV6-6 to TRBJ1-5; 9 bases map to TRBD1. The CDR3 runs to 15 residues. Germline assignment: CDR1 MNHNY and CDR2 SVGAGI (reference sequence). Germline trimming cut 6 bases from V and 3 bases from J; bases unmatched to any gene: 6. As DNA, the CDR3 is TGTGCCAGCAGCGCCGGGGACAGGGCCAATCAGCCCCAGCATTTT. This sequence encodes CASSAGDRANQPQHF.

This clone was seen only a few times. The chain carries TRBV2 and TRBJ1-2; TRBD1 agrees at 7 bases. Per germline, CDR1 SNHLY and CDR2 FYNNEI. Losses at the gene ends were 4 bases for V and 1 base for J; bases not matched to a gene: 6. This CDR3 comprises 15 residues. CDR3 coding DNA: TGTGCCAGCAGTGCAAGACAGGGTTATAACTATGGCTACACCTTC. Its translation is CASSARQGYNYGYTF.

This chain connects TRBV7-6 to TRBJ2-3; D perhaps matches TRBD2 (5 bases). Trimming removed 0 bases at V and 5 bases at J, with 6 bases between. Germline V CDR1 and CDR2: SGHVS, FNYEAQ. CDR3 size: 13 residues. DNA of the CDR3: TGTGCCAGCAGCTTAGCGGGGAGAGATACGCAGTATTTT. It is translated as CASSLAGRDTQYF.

This clone was seen only a few times. The CDR3 coding sequence is TGCGCCAGCAGCCCGGATGGCCATCCTAGCACAGATACGCAGTATTTT. It yields the protein CASSPDGHPSTDTQYF. This chain uses TRBV5-1 with TRBJ2-3, with no clear D. Germline V gene lookup returns CDR1 SGHRS and CDR2 YFSETQ. Trimming removed 4 bases from V and 0 bases from J, with 15 bases in between. The CDR3 totals 16 residues.

The V call is TRBV2, the J call TRBJ2-5; possibly TRBD2 for D (5 bases). This CDR3 has 13 amino acids. V lost 9 bases and J 5 bases, leaving 16 bases between the germline ends. Per the germline V gene, CDR1 is SNHLY and CDR2 is FYNNEI. CDR3 loop: CASERGFRETQYF. In nucleotides, the CDR3 is TGTGCCAGTGAACGGGGTTTCCGGGAGACCCAGTACTTC.

This clone was seen a few times. The chain has TRBV6-5 and TRBJ2-2; the match to TRBD1 covers 8 bases. The length of the CDR3 is 15 residues. Germline CDR1 is MNHEY and CDR2 is SVGAGI. After removal of 8 bases from V and 1 base from J, the junction contained 6 bases not matched to a gene. Here the CDR3 DNA reads TGTGCCAGCCAGTGGGACAGGATGAACACCGGGGAGCTGTTTTTT. The encoded protein is CASQWDRMNTGELFF.

This chain joins TRBV5-5 and TRBJ2-2, with TRBD2 identical over 15 bases. Germline V gene sequence: CDR1 SGHKS, CDR2 YYEKEE (reference sequence). This CDR3 has 18 residues. V shed 0 bases, J shed 3 bases, and the junction held 3 bases outside the gene matches. CDR3: CASSLEGLAGGHTGELFF. In DNA form, the CDR3 reads TGTGCCAGCAGCTTGGAGGGACTAGCGGGGGGCCACACCGGGGAGCTGTTTTTT.

This chain connects TRBV7-3 to TRBJ2-3; TRBD2 aligns across 10 bases. CDR3 length: 14 amino acids. After removal of 1 base from V and 6 bases from J, the junction contained 1 base not matched to a gene. Germline values: CDR1 SGHTA, CDR2 FQGTGA. CDR3 region: CASSLRTSGDTQYF. DNA of the CDR3: TGTGCCAGCAGCTTAAGGACTAGCGGCGATACGCAGTATTTT.

V gene TRBV5-4 combines with J gene TRBJ2-5; a weak D match, TRBD2 (5 bases). Trimming shortened V by 2 bases and J by 3 bases, and 5 bases separated the two germline ends. The V gene's germline CDR1 is SGHNT and CDR2 YYREEE (reference sequence). This CDR3 spans 12 amino acids. CDR3 in amino acids: CASSLLEETQYF. In nucleotides, the CDR3 is TGTGCCAGCAGCTTACTAGAAGAGACCCAGTACTTC.

The chain uses TRBV4-2 and TRBJ2-2; 14 positions agree with TRBD2. This CDR3 has 18 amino acids. With V trimmed by 4 bases and J by 6 bases, 10 bases remained unmatched. Germline V CDR1 and CDR2: LGHNA, YNFKEQ. CDR3 DNA: TGTGCCAGCAGCCGGTTGACTAGCGGGGGGGCTAGCTCCGGGGAGCTGTTTTTT. Protein product: CASSRLTSGGASSGELFF.

The rearrangement links TRBV28 to TRBJ1-2; 7 positions match TRBD1. The germline CDR1 and CDR2 sequences are MDHEN and SYDVKM. This CDR3 is built from 14 residues. Germline trimming cut 2 bases from V and 7 bases from J; bases unmatched to any gene: 7. CDR3 region: CASSLRHRGGGYTF. DNA for the CDR3: TGTGCCAGCAGTTTACGCCACAGGGGAGGTGGCTACACCTTC.

The J gene is TRBJ2-3, the V gene TRBV2; D is perhaps TRBD1 or TRBD2 (5 bases each). The germline gives CDR1 SNHLY, CDR2 FYNNEI. CDR3 length: 13 residues. The V end lost 4 bases, the J end lost 0 bases, and 5 bases lay between the germline ends. CDR3 DNA sequence: TGTGCCAGCAGTGGGGACAGCACAGATACGCAGTATTTT. Translated: CASSGDSTDTQYF.

On this clone itself: This same CDR3 is encoded by further DNA sequences in the sample. The rearrangement uses TRBV7-2 and TRBJ1-5; D perhaps matches TRBD1 (6 bases). The CDR3 is 15 amino acids. The V and J ends lost 5 bases and 3 bases respectively, with 14 bases between them. Germline loops: CDR1 SGHTA, CDR2 FQGNSA. This CDR3 reads CASSKAGTTNQPQHF. In nucleotides, the CDR3 is TGTGCCAGCAGCAAGGCCGGGACAACCAATCAGCCCCAGCATTTT.

The J gene is TRBJ2-1, the V gene TRBV5-6; 8 bases map to TRBD2. The V gene end was trimmed by 4 bases and the J gene end by 5 bases; junction bases not matched to a gene: 8. Germline V gene data show CDR1 as SGHDT and CDR2 as YYEEEE. This CDR3 has 15 residues. The CDR3 region has the DNA TGTGCCAGCAGCCGGGTAGCGGGGCTCCACAATGAGCAGTTCTTC. Its translation: CASSRVAGLHNEQFF.

This clone was counted only a few times. The V call is TRBV6-4, the J call TRBJ2-3; TRBD2 matches 7 bases. Unmatched junction bases numbered 14, after V lost 9 bases and J lost 2 bases. CDR1 and CDR2 from the germline V gene are MRHNA and SNTAGT. The CDR3 runs to 16 residues. The CDR3 DNA follows: TGTGCCAGTGGAACCCCCCTAGCGGTCGTCACAGATACGCAGTATTTT. Translating it yields CASGTPLAVVTDTQYF.

The gene calls are TRBV23-1 and TRBJ2-7, with D uncertain. TRBV23-1 belongs to the ORF category, with a function that is uncertain. The CDR3 extends over 16 amino acids. V gave up 4 bases and J gave up 4 bases, with 20 bases separating them. The CDR3 bases are TGCGCCAGCAGTCGCCCTGTCTCTCGGGCCCCTTACGAGCAGTACTTC. Protein: CASSRPVSRAPYEQYF.